What follows are 29 T cell receptor beta chains derived from one specimen sequenced in a study of cytotoxic CD8 clonotypes in ibrutinib-treated CLL. Clones were read by immunoSEQ multiplex PCR, and TCRdb kept only the in-frame ones, dropping some. The profile shows hundreds of thousands of clones, around 70% of them singletons. The material was PBMCs, obtained after 24 months of ibrutinib treatment. These receptors were obtained from a human donor with chronic lymphocytic leukemia.

The chain has TRBV7-2 and TRBJ2-5; 8 positions match TRBD1. The CDR3 spans 15 residues. With V trimmed by 5 bases and J by 5 bases, 10 bases remained unmatched. Germline values: CDR1 SGHTA, CDR2 FQGNSA. The CDR3 coding sequence is TGTGCCAGCAGCCCAAAGGGACAGGTTTTCGAGACCCAGTACTTC. As protein: CASSPKGQVFETQYF.

This chain connects TRBV5-1 to TRBJ2-1; 8 bases agree with TRBD2. Trimming took 0 bases from V and 9 from J; bases not matched to a gene: 5. This CDR3 has 14 residues. CDR1 is SGHRS and CDR2 is YFSETQ in the germline V gene. DNA of the CDR3: TGCGCCAGCAGCTTGGAGACTAGCGTTGGTGAGCAGTTCTTC. This gives the protein CASSLETSVGEQFF.

V and J are TRBV15 and TRBJ2-3; D remains unclear. CDR3 length: 15 residues. V gave up 0 bases and J gave up 2 bases, with 9 bases separating them. CDR1 is LNHNV and CDR2 is YYDKDF in the germline V gene (reference sequence). CDR3 protein: CATSRDRVFTDTQYF. In DNA, the CDR3 is TGTGCCACCAGCAGAGATAGGGTCTTCACAGATACGCAGTATTTT.

This sequence joins TRBV5-1 and TRBJ1-3, with 7 bases lining up with TRBD1. V shed 0 bases, J shed 0 bases, and the junction held 3 bases outside the gene matches. The CDR3 consists of 16 residues. CDR1 and CDR2 from the germline V gene are SGHRS and YFSETQ. CDR3 region: CASSLGQGRSGNTIYF. The CDR3 bases are TGCGCCAGCAGCTTGGGACAGGGACGCTCTGGAAACACCATATATTTT.

This chain connects TRBV11-1 to TRBJ2-7, with D unresolved. Germline V lookup: CDR1 SGHAT, CDR2 FQDESV (reference sequence). V lost 1 base to trimming and J lost 2 bases, with 6 bases between them. The CDR3 is 13 residues long. The CDR3 here is CASSLEEAYEQYF. DNA of the CDR3: TGTGCCAGCAGCTTAGAAGAGGCCTACGAGCAGTACTTC.

The CDR3, as DNA: TGTGCCAGCTCACCATATGCTGAAGGCTACGAGCAGTACTTC. Encoded protein: CASSPYAEGYEQYF. The genes are TRBV18 and TRBJ2-7; the D is unclear. Germline V gene sequence: CDR1 KGHSH, CDR2 LQKENI. CDR3 length equals 14 residues. V gave up 2 bases and J gave up 3 bases, with 11 bases separating them.

The rearrangement links TRBV19 to TRBJ2-2, with 12 bases aligning to TRBD2. From germline, CDR1 is LNHDA and CDR2 SQIVND (reference sequence). This CDR3 contains 14 residues. The junction had 3 bases not matched to a gene; V was cut back by 10 bases and J by 3 bases. CDR3 sequence (DNA): TGTGCCACCAGGACTAGCGGGGACACCGGGGAGCTGTTTTTT. It codes for CATRTSGDTGELFF. The full variable domain, rest sourced from reference TRBV19 and TRBJ2-2, is DGGITQSPKYLFRKEGQNVTLSCEQNLNHDAMYWYRQDPGQGLRLIYYSQIVNDFQKGDIAEGYSVSREKKESFPLTVTSAQKNPTAFYLCATRTSGDTGELFFGEGSRLTVL.

This clone was observed a few times. The CDR3: CASTRGQQGSYEQYF. The DNA for the CDR3 is TGCGCCAGCACCCGGGGGCAGCAAGGGAGTTACGAGCAGTACTTC. The chain employs TRBV5-1 and TRBJ2-7; either TRBD1 or TRBD2 may supply D (6 bases each). The V end was cut by 6 bases, the J end by 4 bases, with 20 bases between. The CDR3 length is 15 residues. CDR1 and CDR2 from the germline V gene are SGHRS and YFSETQ.

CDR3 coding DNA: TGTGCCAGCAGCTTAGGAGGGCAGGAAAAACTGTTTTTT. Translated, it gives CASSLGGQEKLFF. The chain couples TRBV7-9 to TRBJ1-4; no clear D gene. V was clipped by 1 base and J by 8 bases, with 8 bases between them. Germline V gene lookup returns CDR1 SEHNR and CDR2 FQNEAQ (reference sequence). The CDR3 length is 13 residues.

The count of this clone is one. The rearrangement links TRBV2 to TRBJ2-1; 11 nucleotides match TRBD1. CDR3 size: 13 residues. V shed 5 bases and J 8 bases; nucleotides not matched to a gene: 2. Per the germline V gene, CDR1 is SNHLY and CDR2 is FYNNEI. As DNA, the CDR3 is TGTGCCAGCAGTACGGGACAGGGGGATGAGCAGTTCTTC. Encoded protein: CASSTGQGDEQFF. Based on the CDR3 plus reference TRBV2 and TRBJ2-1, the full variable domain is EPEVTQTPSHQVTQMGQEVILRCVPISNHLYFYWYRQILGQKVEFLVSFYNNEISEKSEIFDDQFSVERPDGSNFTLKIRSTKLEDSAMYFCASSTGQGDEQFFGPGTRLTVL.

CDR3 nucleotide sequence: TGTGCCAGCAGCTTAGCCCGGGGGATCACCGGGGAGCTGTTTTTT. Amino acids: CASSLARGITGELFF. The rearrangement links TRBV7-8 to TRBJ2-2, with a tentative D call TRBD2 (6 bases). V was cut by 0 bases and J by 4 bases, with 9 bases left in between. CDR3 length: 15 residues. Germline assignment: CDR1 SGHVS and CDR2 FQNEAQ.

The chain is built from TRBV7-8 and TRBJ2-1, with 7 positions matching TRBD2. CDR3 length: 14 amino acids. CDR1 is SGHVS, CDR2 FQNEAQ, per germline. The junction had 4 bases not matched to a gene; V was cut back by 0 bases and J by 8 bases. The DNA of the CDR3 is TGTGCCAGCAGCTTAGCGGGAGGGTTGGATGAGCAGTTCTTC. Translating it yields CASSLAGGLDEQFF.

This chain joins TRBV7-3 and TRBJ1-1; D is unresolved. Trimming took 5 bases from V and 3 from J, leaving 10 bases between them. The CDR3 is made up of 13 amino acids. CDR1 SGHTA and CDR2 FQGTGA come from the germline V gene. In DNA form, the CDR3 reads TGTGCCAGCAGCCCCCGGACGGACACTGAAGCTTTCTTT. Translating it yields CASSPRTDTEAFF.

The chain uses TRBV6-5 and TRBJ1-4, with 7 bases fitting TRBD1. The CDR3 covers 15 residues. V gave up 2 bases and J gave up 7 bases; unmatched junction bases: 7. Germline CDR1 reads MNHEY; CDR2 reads SVGAGI. The CDR3 reads CASSYQQGNGEKLFF. As DNA, the CDR3 is TGTGCCAGCAGTTACCAACAGGGGAACGGTGAAAAACTGTTTTTT.

The chain employs TRBV5-5 and TRBJ2-1; 9 bases map to TRBD1. The CDR3 runs 16 residues. J gave up 8 bases and V 1 base, and 10 bases lay outside the gene matches. Germline CDR1 SGHKS, CDR2 YYEKEE (reference sequence). The CDR3 nucleotides are TGTGCCAGCAGCTTGTGGGGACAGGGTTATGGAGATGAGCAGTTCTTC. It yields the protein CASSLWGQGYGDEQFF.

The V and J genes are TRBV18 and TRBJ1-1; 10 bases line up with TRBD1. The V segment lost 6 bases and the J segment 11 bases; nucleotides outside the gene matches: 12. CDR1 is KGHSH, CDR2 LQKENI, per germline. CDR3 size: 14 residues. As DNA, the CDR3 is TGTGCCAGCTCCCACAAGGGAGGGACAGGGGAGGCTTTCTTT. Translation gives CASSHKGGTGEAFF.

The V gene is TRBV9, the J gene TRBJ1-1; TRBD1 might be the D (5 bases). The CDR3 sequence is 13 residues long. CDR1 is SGDLS and CDR2 is YYNGEE in the germline V gene. V lost 0 bases and J lost 7, with 10 bases in between. The CDR3 DNA reads as TGTGCCAGCAGCGTAGAAACAGGACTTGAAGCTTTCTTT. It is translated as CASSVETGLEAFF.

The chain employs TRBV28 and TRBJ2-7; 8 bases match TRBD1. This CDR3 contains 12 residues. With V trimmed by 8 bases and J by 6 bases, 6 bases remained unmatched. Germline V gives CDR1 MDHEN, CDR2 SYDVKM. This CDR3 reads CASGQGSPEQYF. Written as DNA, the CDR3 is TGTGCCAGCGGACAGGGATCTCCCGAGCAGTACTTC.

In this sample, this clone turned up a few times. V gene TRBV9 combines with J gene TRBJ2-5, with D uncertain. V was clipped by 0 bases and J by 4 bases, with 10 bases between them. The germline CDR1 and CDR2 sequences are SGDLS and YYNGEE. This CDR3 is built from 14 residues. CDR3 sequence: CASSVDGSRETQYF. CDR3 sequence (DNA): TGTGCCAGCAGCGTAGATGGGTCCCGAGAGACCCAGTACTTC.

The chain links TRBV6-5 to TRBJ2-7, with D perhaps matching TRBD2 (6 bases). The germline V gene has CDR1 MNHEY and CDR2 SVGAGI. This CDR3 comprises 15 residues. V lost 2 bases to trimming and J lost 0 bases, with 11 bases between them. For the CDR3, the DNA is TGTGCCAGCAGTTACCGCGGGGAAGGCTCCTACGAGCAGTACTTC. It codes for CASSYRGEGSYEQYF.

The V gene is TRBV9, the J gene TRBJ2-3, with 9 bases identical to TRBD2. From germline, CDR1 is SGDLS and CDR2 YYNGEE. There are 16 residues in the CDR3. Trimming cost V 4 bases and J 0 bases; bases outside gene matches: 6. This CDR3 is CASSPAGTSSTDTQYF. The CDR3 nucleotides are TGTGCCAGCAGCCCTGCCGGGACTAGCAGCACAGATACGCAGTATTTT.

The rearrangement uses TRBV29-1 and TRBJ2-7, with 9 bases fitting TRBD1. V lost 1 base, J lost 3 bases, and 1 base stayed unmatched. The CDR3 is 13 residues long. Germline assignment: CDR1 SQVTM and CDR2 ANQGSEA. The CDR3 spells CSVEVTGGYEQYF. CDR3 nucleotides: TGCAGCGTTGAAGTGACAGGGGGCTACGAGCAGTACTTC.

The chain has TRBV15 and TRBJ2-4; 7 positions agree with TRBD2. This CDR3 spans 17 amino acids. Losses at the gene ends were 8 bases for V and 3 bases for J; bases not matched to a gene: 16. From germline, CDR1 is LNHNV and CDR2 YYDKDF (reference sequence). Here the CDR3 reads CATSSRQAWGGKNIQYF. The CDR3 region has the DNA TGTGCCACCTCTTCGCGGCAGGCTTGGGGGGGCAAAAACATTCAGTACTTC.

The chain has TRBV7-2 and TRBJ2-1; D call uncertain. Germline V lookup: CDR1 SGHTA, CDR2 FQGNSA. Trimming removed 2 bases at V and 1 base at J, with 6 bases between. This CDR3 region has 14 residues. CDR3 sequence (DNA): TGTGCCAGCAGCTTAATGGTTTCCTACAATGAGCAGTTCTTC. Translating gives CASSLMVSYNEQFF.

This chain joins TRBV4-1 and TRBJ2-7, with D perhaps assigned TRBD1 or TRBD2 (5 bases each). Trimming left V 0 bases short and J 7 bases short, with 13 bases between. Germline-derived CDR1 and CDR2 are MGHRA and YSYEKL. This CDR3 contains 14 residues. CDR3 in amino acids: CASSQDGDPREQYF. DNA for the CDR3: TGCGCCAGCAGCCAAGATGGGGACCCGCGGGAGCAGTACTTC.

In this sample, this clone turned up once. V gene TRBV27 combines with J gene TRBJ2-3; 8 nucleotides align to TRBD2. The ends lost 2 bases at V and 5 bases at J; junction bases unmatched: 9. Germline values: CDR1 MNHEY, CDR2 SMNVEV (reference sequence). The CDR3 is 16 residues long. The CDR3 loop is CASSLTSGRGKDTQYF. The CDR3 DNA reads TGTGCCAGCAGTTTAACTAGCGGTCGAGGGAAAGATACGCAGTATTTT.

This sequence joins TRBV19 and TRBJ2-7, with D tentatively TRBD1 (6 bases). The CDR3 has 14 amino acids. V was cut by 1 base and J by 6 bases, with 13 bases left in between. CDR1 and CDR2 from the germline V gene are LNHDA and SQIVND (reference sequence). The CDR3 DNA is TGTGCCAGTAGTATAGCCCCAACAGGGAGCGAGCAGTACTTC. This translates into CASSIAPTGSEQYF.

This clone appeared a single time. The rearrangement uses TRBV30 and TRBJ2-1; maybe TRBD1 (5 bases). V lost 3 bases, J lost 8 bases, and 17 bases lay in between. The CDR3 consists of 14 residues. Germline CDR1 is GTSNPN and CDR2 is SVGIG (reference sequence). The DNA for the CDR3 is TGTGCCTGGAGGGAACAGGAATACTGGGATGAGCAGTTCTTC. Amino acids: CAWREQEYWDEQFF.

This chain joins TRBV7-9 and TRBJ2-3, with TRBD1 as a possible D gene (6 bases). The V end lost 1 base, the J end lost 4 bases, and 15 bases lay between the germline ends. There are 16 residues in the CDR3. The germline V gene encodes CDR1 SEHNR and CDR2 FQNEAQ (reference sequence). The CDR3 coding sequence is TGTGCCAGCAGCTTAGTGGGGGCAGGGGTCGCAGATACGCAGTATTTT. This codes for CASSLVGAGVADTQYF. Drawing the rest from reference TRBV7-9 and TRBJ2-3, the complete variable domain is DTGVSQNPRHKITKRGQNVTFRCDPISEHNRLYWYRQTLGQGPEFLTYFQNEAQLEKSRLLSDRFSAERPKGSFSTLEIQRTEQGDSAMYLCASSLVGAGVADTQYFGPGTRLTVL.